Detailed here is one T cell receptor beta chain. Its specific antigen is unknown. No much larger clone exists at a distance of one base, and base qualities are not known. This sample is drawn from a study of T cell responses to AZD1222 COVID-19 vaccine (dated by TCRdb to the early 2020s). Regarding the study in general: A total of 233 trial participants underwent TCR sequencing, of whom nearly 210 had received two doses of AZD1222 and about 26 had received two doses of the MenACWY control vaccine. Trial participants were enrolled by age into 18-55, 56-69 and 70-plus year subgroups, with roughly 150, 30 and 60 TCR-sequenced participants respectively. On the study overall, not on this receptor specifically: In the small 56-69-year group, the increase in depth fell short of significance, most likely because of low power. Only five to seven AZD1222 recipients were SARS-CoV-2 seropositive at baseline, limiting conclusions about previously exposed vaccinees. The vaccine-associated CD4 TCRs covered the entire spike protein, and the dominant responses fell in regions 160-218 and 743-854. Most participants were white British and females outnumbered males, and the authors suggested that clonal diversity may have been underestimated. A significant rise in spike-specific TCR breadth and depth was observed after two AZD1222 doses relative to day 0 and relative to MenACWY recipients. Because no day 14 peak-response samples were available, the repertoires could be characterized only after the peak T cell response. Reportedly, close to half of the unique spike-specific TCRs recognized epitopes lying outside the regions that are mutated in the B.1.351 and B.1.1.7 variants.

The germline V gene sets CDR1 to SQVTM and CDR2 to ANQGSEA. From the cysteine through the phenylalanine, the CDR3 covers 15 amino acids. Only the CDR3 part of the read is kept: 45 bases, read in frame from the first base. At the junction V is shortened by 3 bases and J by 0 bases, with 14 bases in between. The time point label, read with the paper, signifies: about 28 days (+/-7) after the second vaccine dose. AZD1222 recipients whose second dose came at about 4 weeks and those whose second dose came at about 12 weeks were combined into one group, since spike-specific TCR depth and breadth did not differ between the two schedules. The vaccinee samples were drawn from two UK trials, COV001 and COV002, one of which was a single-blind randomized controlled phase 2/3 trial testing AZD1222 (ChAdOx1 nCoV-19) in healthy adults. For TCRbeta chain sequencing, PBMC samples from trial participants were taken at day 0 and at day 28 after the second dose.

The CDR3 regions of human TCRbeta chains were analyzed by immunosequencing. The paper's processing steps were these. TCRs in the repertoires were compared against a reference library of SARS-CoV-2-specific TCRs that had been generated with the MIRA antigen-specificity platform. Breadth was defined as the fraction of unique TCRs that were SARS-CoV-2-associated. Depth was defined as the fraction of total T cells that were SARS-CoV-2-associated. Using the MIRA data, each spike-specific TCR was assigned both to the spike region to which the TCR was reactive and to a CD4 or CD8 class. Log10-transformed breadth and depth values were compared by one-way ANOVA with Sidak's multiple comparisons tests. The table comes from immuneACCESS by way of TCRdb, which keeps in-frame sequences with V and J called. Part of the clones is missing from these tables; in studies checked, under half for an unresolved V gene and the rest for unknown reasons. The D gene and trimming were derived from the DNA, and the V and J assignments and clone size from that table. This sample gives some 110,000 clones in total; about nine tenths of them show up just once. The ten most abundant clones make up 8% of the sample.

The receptor was isolated from an adult who received the AZD1222 COVID-19 vaccine. The receptor chain draws on TRBV29-1 and TRBJ1-1; tentative D gene TRBD1, with 5 bases matching. The sample in question was peripheral blood, obtained 28 days after the second AZD1222 dose. For the CDR3, the sequence is CSVDGGDPLNTEAFF. The sequenced DNA: TGCAGCGTTGATGGGGGTGATCCCCTGAACACTGAAGCTTTCTTT. Reference TRBV29-1 and TRBJ1-1 proteins supply the regions before and after the CDR3; the full variable domain is: SAVISQKPSRDICQRGTSLTIQCQVDSQVTMMFWYRQQPGQSLTLIATANQGSEATYESGFVIDKFPISRPNLTFSTLTVSNMSPEDSSIYLCSVDGGDPLNTEAFFGQGTRLTVV.